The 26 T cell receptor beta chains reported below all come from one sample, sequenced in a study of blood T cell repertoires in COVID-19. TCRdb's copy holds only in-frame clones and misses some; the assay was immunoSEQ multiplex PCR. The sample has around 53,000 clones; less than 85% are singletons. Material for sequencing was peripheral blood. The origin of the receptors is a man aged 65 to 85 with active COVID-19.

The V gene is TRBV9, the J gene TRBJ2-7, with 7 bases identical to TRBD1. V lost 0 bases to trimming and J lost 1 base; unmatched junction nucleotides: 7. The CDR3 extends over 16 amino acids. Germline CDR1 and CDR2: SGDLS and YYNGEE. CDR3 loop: CASSVGSGGGSYEQYF. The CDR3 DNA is TGTGCCAGCAGCGTAGGATCAGGGGGTGGTTCCTACGAGCAGTACTTC.

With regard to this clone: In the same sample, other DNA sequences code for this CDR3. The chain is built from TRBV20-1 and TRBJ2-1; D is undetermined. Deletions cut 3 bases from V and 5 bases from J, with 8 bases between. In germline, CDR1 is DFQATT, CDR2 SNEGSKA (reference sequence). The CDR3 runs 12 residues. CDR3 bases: TGCAGTGCTAGTTTAGTCGACAATGAGCAGTTCTTC. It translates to CSASLVDNEQFF.

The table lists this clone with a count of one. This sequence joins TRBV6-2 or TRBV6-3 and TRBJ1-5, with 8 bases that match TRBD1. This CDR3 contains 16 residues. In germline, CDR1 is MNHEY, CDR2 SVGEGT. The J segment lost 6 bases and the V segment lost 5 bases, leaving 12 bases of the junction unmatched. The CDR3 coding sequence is TGTGCCAGCAGTCCCGCGGGCGGACAGGGCATTCAGCCCCAGCATTTT. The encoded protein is CASSPAGGQGIQPQHF.

CDR3 loop: CASSPGTGGSAQHF. The CDR3 DNA follows: TGTGCCAGCAGCCCCGGGACAGGGGGATCAGCCCAGCATTTT. The chain links TRBV7-8 to TRBJ1-5; 11 bases match TRBD1. Germline CDR1 and CDR2: SGHVS and FQNEAQ. Trimming at V came to 5 bases and at J to 11 bases, leaving 8 bases not matched to a gene. This CDR3 has 14 residues.

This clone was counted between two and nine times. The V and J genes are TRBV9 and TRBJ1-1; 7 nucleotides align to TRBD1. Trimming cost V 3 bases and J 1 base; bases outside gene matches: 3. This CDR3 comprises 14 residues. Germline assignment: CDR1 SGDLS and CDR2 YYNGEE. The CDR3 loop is CASSDRGGNTEAFF. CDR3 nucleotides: TGTGCCAGCAGCGACAGGGGCGGGAACACTGAAGCTTTCTTT.

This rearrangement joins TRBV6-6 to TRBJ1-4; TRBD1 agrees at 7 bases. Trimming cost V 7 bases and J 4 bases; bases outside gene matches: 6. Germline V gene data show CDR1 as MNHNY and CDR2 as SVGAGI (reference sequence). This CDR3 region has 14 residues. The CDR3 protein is CASIQTGRNEKLFF. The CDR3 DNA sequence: TGTGCCAGCATCCAGACAGGGCGTAATGAAAAACTGTTTTTT.

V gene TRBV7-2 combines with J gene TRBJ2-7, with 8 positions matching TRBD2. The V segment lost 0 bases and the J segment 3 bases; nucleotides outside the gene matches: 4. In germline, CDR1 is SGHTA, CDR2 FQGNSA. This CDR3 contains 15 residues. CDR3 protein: CASSLASGDFYEQYF. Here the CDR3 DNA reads TGTGCCAGCAGCTTAGCTAGCGGGGACTTCTACGAGCAGTACTTC.

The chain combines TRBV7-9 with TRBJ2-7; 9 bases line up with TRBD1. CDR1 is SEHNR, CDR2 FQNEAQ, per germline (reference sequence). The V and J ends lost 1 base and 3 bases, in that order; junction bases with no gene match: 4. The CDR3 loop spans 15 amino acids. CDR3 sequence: CASSLVGTGFYEQYF. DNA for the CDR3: TGTGCCAGCAGCTTAGTAGGGACAGGGTTCTACGAGCAGTACTTC.

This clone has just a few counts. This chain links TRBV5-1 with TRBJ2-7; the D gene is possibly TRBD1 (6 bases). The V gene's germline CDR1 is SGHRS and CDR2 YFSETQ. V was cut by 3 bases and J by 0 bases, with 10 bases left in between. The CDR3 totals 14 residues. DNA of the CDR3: TGCGCCAGCAGCTGGGGGCCGGGCTCCTACGAGCAGTACTTC. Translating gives CASSWGPGSYEQYF.

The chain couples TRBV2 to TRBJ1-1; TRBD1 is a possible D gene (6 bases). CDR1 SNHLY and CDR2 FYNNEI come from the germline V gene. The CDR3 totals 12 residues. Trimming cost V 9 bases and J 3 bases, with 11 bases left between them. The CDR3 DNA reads TGTGCCAGTAAGGACAGATACACTGAAGCTTTCTTT. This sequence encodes CASKDRYTEAFF.

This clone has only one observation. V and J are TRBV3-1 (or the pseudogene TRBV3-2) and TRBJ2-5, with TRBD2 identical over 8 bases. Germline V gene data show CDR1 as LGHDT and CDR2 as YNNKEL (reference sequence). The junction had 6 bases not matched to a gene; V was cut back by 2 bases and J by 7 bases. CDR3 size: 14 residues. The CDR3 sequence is CASSQKRELGTQYF. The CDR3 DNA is TGTGCCAGCAGCCAAAAGCGGGAGCTAGGGACCCAGTACTTC.

The DNA of the CDR3 is TGTGCCATCAGTGATCCCGGGACAGGGGGCAATCAGCCCCAGCATTTT. Its protein product is CAISDPGTGGNQPQHF. The V gene is TRBV10-3, the J gene TRBJ1-5; TRBD1 matches 10 bases. The CDR3 is 16 residues long. Losses at the gene ends were 3 bases for V and 2 bases for J; bases not matched to a gene: 4. The germline V gene encodes CDR1 ENHRY and CDR2 SYGVKD.

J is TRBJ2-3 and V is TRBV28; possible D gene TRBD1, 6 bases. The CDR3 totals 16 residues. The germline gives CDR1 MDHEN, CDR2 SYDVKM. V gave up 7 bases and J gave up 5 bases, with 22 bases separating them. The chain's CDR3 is CASILPGHGEEDTQYF. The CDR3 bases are TGTGCCAGCATTCTGCCGGGACACGGGGAAGAAGATACGCAGTATTTT.

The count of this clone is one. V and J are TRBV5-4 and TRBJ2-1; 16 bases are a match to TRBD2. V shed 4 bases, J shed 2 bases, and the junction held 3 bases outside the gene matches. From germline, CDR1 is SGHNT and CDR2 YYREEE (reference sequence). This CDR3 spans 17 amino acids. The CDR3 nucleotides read TGTGCCAGCAGCCTGGGACTAGCGGGAGGGACCTACAATGAGCAGTTCTTC. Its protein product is CASSLGLAGGTYNEQFF.

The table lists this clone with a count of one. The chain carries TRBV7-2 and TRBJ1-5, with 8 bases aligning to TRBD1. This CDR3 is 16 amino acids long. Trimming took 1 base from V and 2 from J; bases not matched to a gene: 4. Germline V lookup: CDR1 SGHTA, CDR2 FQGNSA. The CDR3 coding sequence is TGTGCCAGCAGCTTAGGTCCGGGACAGGGCAATCAGCCCCAGCATTTT. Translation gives CASSLGPGQGNQPQHF.

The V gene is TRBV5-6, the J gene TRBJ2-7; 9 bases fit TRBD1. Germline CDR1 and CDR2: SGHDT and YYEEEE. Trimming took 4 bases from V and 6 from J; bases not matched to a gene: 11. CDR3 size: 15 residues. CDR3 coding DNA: TGTGCCAGCAGCGCGAACTCGGGACAGGGTACCGAGCAGTACTTC. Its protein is CASSANSGQGTEQYF. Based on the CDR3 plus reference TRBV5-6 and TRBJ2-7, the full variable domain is DAGVTQSPTHLIKTRGQQVTLRCSPKSGHDTVSWYQQALGQGPQFIFQYYEEEERQRGNFPDRFSGHQFPNYSSELNVNALLLGDSALYLCASSANSGQGTEQYFGPGTRLTVT.

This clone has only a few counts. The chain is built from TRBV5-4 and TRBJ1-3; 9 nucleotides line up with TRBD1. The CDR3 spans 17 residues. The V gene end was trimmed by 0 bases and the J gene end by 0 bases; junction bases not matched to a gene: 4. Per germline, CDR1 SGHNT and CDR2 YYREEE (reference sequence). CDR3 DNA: TGTGCCAGCAGCTTGGGGGGACAGGGACCCTCTGGAAACACCATATATTTT. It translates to CASSLGGQGPSGNTIYF.

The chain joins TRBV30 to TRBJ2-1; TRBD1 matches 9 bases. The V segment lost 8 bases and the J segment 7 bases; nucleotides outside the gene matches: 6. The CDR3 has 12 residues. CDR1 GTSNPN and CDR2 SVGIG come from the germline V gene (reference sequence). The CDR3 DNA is TGTGCCGGGTGGACAGGGGAGAATGAGCAGTTCTTC. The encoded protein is CAGWTGENEQFF.

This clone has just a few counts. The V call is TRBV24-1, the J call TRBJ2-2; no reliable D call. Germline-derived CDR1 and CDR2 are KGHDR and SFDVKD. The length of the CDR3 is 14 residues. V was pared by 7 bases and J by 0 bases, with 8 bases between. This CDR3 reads CATSSSPNTGELFF. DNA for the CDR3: TGTGCCACCAGCTCGAGTCCGAACACCGGGGAGCTGTTTTTT.

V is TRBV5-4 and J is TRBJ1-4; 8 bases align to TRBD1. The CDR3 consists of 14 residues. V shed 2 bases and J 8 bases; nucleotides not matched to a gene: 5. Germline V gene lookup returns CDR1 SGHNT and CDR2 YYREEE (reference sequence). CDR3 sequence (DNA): TGTGCCAGCAGCTTTAAACAGGGGGACGAAAAACTGTTTTTT. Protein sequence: CASSFKQGDEKLFF. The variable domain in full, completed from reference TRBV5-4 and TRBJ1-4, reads ETGVTQSPTHLIKTRGQQVTLRCSSQSGHNTVSWYQQALGQGPQFIFQYYREEENGRGNFPPRFSGLQFPNYSSELNVNALELDDSALYLCASSFKQGDEKLFFGSGTQLSVL.

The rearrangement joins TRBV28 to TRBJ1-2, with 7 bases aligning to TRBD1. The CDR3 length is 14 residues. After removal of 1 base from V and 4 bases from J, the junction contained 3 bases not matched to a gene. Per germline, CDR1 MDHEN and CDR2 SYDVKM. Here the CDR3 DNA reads TGTGCCAGCAGTTTATCGAGGGACAGCTATGGCTACACCTTC. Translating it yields CASSLSRDSYGYTF.

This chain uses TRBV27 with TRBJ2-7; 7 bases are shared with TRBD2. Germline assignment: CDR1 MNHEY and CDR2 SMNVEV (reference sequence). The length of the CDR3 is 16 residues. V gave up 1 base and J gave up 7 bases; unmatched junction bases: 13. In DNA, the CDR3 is TGTGCCAGCAGTTTATGGGGAGGGTCGCAGGTTAAGGAGCAGTACTTC. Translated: CASSLWGGSQVKEQYF.

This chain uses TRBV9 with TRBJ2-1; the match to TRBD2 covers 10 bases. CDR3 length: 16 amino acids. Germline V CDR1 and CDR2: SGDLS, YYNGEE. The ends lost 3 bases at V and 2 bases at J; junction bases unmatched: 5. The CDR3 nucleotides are TGTGCCAGCAGCGCCTCTAGCGGGAGCGCCTACAATGAGCAGTTCTTC. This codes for CASSASSGSAYNEQFF.

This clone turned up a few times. The CDR3 sequence: CASSSIQGSVNTEAFF. Here the CDR3 DNA reads TGTGCCAGCTCATCGATCCAGGGTTCGGTGAACACTGAAGCTTTCTTT. The chain couples TRBV18 to TRBJ1-1, with a possible D match to TRBD1 (5 bases). Germline-derived CDR1 and CDR2 are KGHSH and LQKENI. Trimming took off 5 bases at V and 0 bases at J, with 16 bases between the two ends. The CDR3 sequence is 16 residues long. The variable domain in full, completed from reference TRBV18 and TRBJ1-1, reads NAGVMQNPRHLVRRRGQEARLRCSPMKGHSHVYWYRQLPEEGLKFMVYLQKENIIDESGMPKERFSAEFPKEGPSILRIQQVVRGDSAAYFCASSSIQGSVNTEAFFGQGTRLTVV.

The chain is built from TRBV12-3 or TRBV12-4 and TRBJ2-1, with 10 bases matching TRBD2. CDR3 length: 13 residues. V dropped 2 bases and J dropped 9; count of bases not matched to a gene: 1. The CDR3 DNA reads TGTGCCAGCAGTTTACTAGCGGGAGCTGAGCAGTTCTTC. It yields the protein CASSLLAGAEQFF.

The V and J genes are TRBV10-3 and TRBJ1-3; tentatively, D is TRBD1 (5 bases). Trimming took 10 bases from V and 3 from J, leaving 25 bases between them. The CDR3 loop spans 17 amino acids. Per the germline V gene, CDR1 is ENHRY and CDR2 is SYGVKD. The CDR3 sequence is CATGVREGRVFGNTIYF. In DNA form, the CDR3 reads TGTGCCACGGGGGTTAGGGAGGGGAGGGTGTTTGGAAACACCATATATTTT.